This passage covers 25 T cell receptor beta chains from one sample sequenced in a study of beta chain features in type 1 diabetes. Expressed TCRB transcripts were sequenced after all isolated RNA was converted to cDNA. Sequencing used immunoSEQ multiplex PCR; TCRdb keeps in-frame clones, though not all of them. The sample shows 900,000 or so clones, about a sixth of them seen only once. The specimen was naive CD4+ T cells from blood. Receptors were obtained from a woman under 30 in good health.

The genes are TRBV9 and TRBJ2-3; tentatively, D is TRBD2 (6 bases). Trimming stripped 3 bases from V and 0 bases from J, with 20 bases between. Germline CDR1 is SGDLS and CDR2 is YYNGEE. The CDR3 loop spans 18 amino acids. The DNA of the CDR3 is TGTGCCAGCAGCGCAAAACGGACTACCGCCGCTAGCACAGATACGCAGTATTTT. This translates into CASSAKRTTAASTDTQYF.

This chain joins TRBV11-2 and TRBJ2-1, with 10 bases aligning to TRBD1. Germline CDR1 is SGHAT and CDR2 is FQNNGV. The ends lost 5 bases at V and 12 bases at J; junction bases unmatched: 13. CDR3 length equals 15 residues. CDR3 amino acids: CASSASPGQGKGQFF. As DNA, the CDR3 is TGTGCCAGCAGCGCCAGCCCGGGACAGGGGAAAGGGCAGTTCTTC. The complete variable domain, with remaining parts taken from reference TRBV11-2 and TRBJ2-1, reads EAGVAQSPRYKIIEKRQSVAFWCNPISGHATLYWYQQILGQGPKLLIQFQNNGVVDDSQLPKDRFSAERLKGVDSTLKIQPAKLEDSAVYLCASSASPGQGKGQFFGPGTRLTVL.

This clone has only a few counts. V is TRBV7-9 and J is TRBJ2-7; D remains ambiguous. The V end lost 0 bases, the J end lost 4 bases, and 10 bases lay between the germline ends. Germline CDR1 SEHNR, CDR2 FQNEAQ (reference sequence). The CDR3 sequence is 14 residues long. The CDR3 DNA reads as TGTGCCAGCAGCTTAGCTTTTGCGCCTTACGAGCAGTACTTC. The encoded protein is CASSLAFAPYEQYF.

This chain uses TRBV10-3 with TRBJ2-2; 10 bases fit TRBD2. This CDR3 region has 17 residues. Germline V gives CDR1 ENHRY, CDR2 SYGVKD. V trimming: 3 bases; J trimming: 2 bases; junction bases outside the gene matches: 6. CDR3 DNA: TGTGCCATCAGTGATGGACTAGCGGCTAGAAACACCGGGGAGCTGTTTTTT. Translating it yields CAISDGLAARNTGELFF.

In its sample, this clone was seen a few times. The J gene is TRBJ1-1, the V gene TRBV29-1; possibly TRBD1 for D (5 bases). The V gene's germline CDR1 is SQVTM and CDR2 ANQGSEA. V dropped 1 base and J dropped 11 bases, with 11 bases sitting between them. This CDR3 region has 11 residues. The CDR3 DNA sequence: TGCAGCGTTGAAGCCCAGGGTAATGCTTTCTTT. Encoded protein: CSVEAQGNAFF.

The table lists this clone with a few counts. V is TRBV5-4 and J is TRBJ2-3; 13 nucleotides align to TRBD2. The CDR3 has 17 residues. Per the germline V gene, CDR1 is SGHNT and CDR2 is YYREEE (reference sequence). Trimming cost V 7 bases and J 4 bases; bases outside gene matches: 12. The CDR3 sequence: CASGPTTSGRSADTQYF. CDR3 coding DNA: TGTGCCAGCGGCCCGACGACTAGCGGGAGGTCGGCAGATACGCAGTATTTT.

The chain combines TRBV2 with TRBJ2-5; the D gene is possibly TRBD2 (6 bases). Trimming removed 8 bases from V and 1 base from J, with 14 bases in between. This CDR3 has 14 residues. CDR1 and CDR2 from the germline V gene are SNHLY and FYNNEI. DNA for the CDR3: TGTGCCAGCGGGGGGACTTTTCCCCAAGAGACCCAGTACTTC. This gives the protein CASGGTFPQETQYF.

This clone was seen only a few times. The CDR3 DNA follows: TGTGCCAGGAACCACCAACGGGAAACCGCCCGCGAGCAGTACTTC. Encoded protein: CARNHQRETAREQYF. The rearrangement uses TRBV28 and TRBJ2-7, with a possible D match to TRBD2 (5 bases). The CDR3 has 15 amino acids. Trimming took off 9 bases at V and 6 bases at J, with 24 bases between the two ends. CDR1 is MDHEN and CDR2 is SYDVKM in the germline V gene.

This clone was found a few times. The rearrangement joins TRBV28 to TRBJ2-6; the D gene is possibly TRBD1 (5 bases). There are 17 residues in the CDR3. V was trimmed by 5 bases and J by 1 base, leaving 15 bases between them. Germline CDR1 reads MDHEN; CDR2 reads SYDVKM. The CDR3 loop reads CASSLYFTGSGANVLTF. In DNA, the CDR3 is TGTGCCAGCAGTCTTTATTTTACAGGATCTGGGGCCAACGTCCTGACTTTC.

This clone was picked up a small number of times. The same CDR3 is also encoded by other DNA sequences in this sample. The chain combines TRBV7-2 with TRBJ2-1; 10 bases fit TRBD2. The CDR3 totals 13 residues. J gave up 9 bases and V 4 bases, and 3 bases lay outside the gene matches. CDR1 SGHTA and CDR2 FQGNSA come from the germline V gene. The CDR3 region has the DNA TGTGCCAGCAGCTCCAGCGGGAGGGTTGAGCAGTTCTTC. Protein: CASSSSGRVEQFF.

This clone occurred a few times. The rearrangement links TRBV27 to TRBJ2-7, with a possible D match to TRBD1 (5 bases). The V and J ends lost 6 bases and 0 bases respectively, with 12 bases between them. The CDR3 has 14 amino acids. CDR1 and CDR2 (germline): MNHEY, SMNVEV (reference sequence). CDR3 region: CASSRNRISYEQYF. CDR3 nucleotide sequence: TGTGCCAGCAGCCGAAACAGGATCTCCTACGAGCAGTACTTC.

This clone was detected a few times. The rearrangement links TRBV19 to TRBJ2-1, with 8 bases identical to TRBD2. Germline lookup yields CDR1 LNHDA and CDR2 SQIVND (reference sequence). With V trimmed by 2 bases and J by 2 bases, 2 bases remained unmatched. The CDR3 has 15 amino acids. For the CDR3, the DNA is TGTGCCAGTAGTATACAACTAGCGGCCTACAATGAGCAGTTCTTC. Its translation: CASSIQLAAYNEQFF.

The count of this clone is one. This same CDR3 is encoded by further DNA sequences in the sample. The chain has TRBV6-5 and TRBJ2-5; TRBD2 agrees at 7 bases. In germline, CDR1 is MNHEY, CDR2 SVGAGI. This CDR3 spans 14 amino acids. V dropped 2 bases and J dropped 5; count of bases not matched to a gene: 5. This CDR3 reads CASSYGRGGETQYF. The DNA of the CDR3 is TGTGCCAGCAGTTACGGGAGGGGAGGCGAGACCCAGTACTTC.

The chain carries TRBV5-1 and TRBJ2-7; D is perhaps TRBD1 or TRBD2 (5 bases each). V lost 5 bases to trimming and J lost 2 bases, with 14 bases between them. Per germline, CDR1 SGHRS and CDR2 YFSETQ. The CDR3 contains 14 residues. CDR3 loop: CASRVGASAYEQYF. In DNA, the CDR3 is TGCGCCAGCAGGGTCGGGGCCTCTGCCTACGAGCAGTACTTC.

This clone has more than one count but fewer than ten. The chain's CDR3 is CASSLLTGANTDTQYF. In DNA form, the CDR3 reads TGTGCCAGCAGCTTACTAACAGGGGCCAACACAGATACGCAGTATTTT. The gene calls are TRBV11-1 and TRBJ2-3; 7 bases are shared with TRBD1. There are 16 residues in the CDR3. The V gene end was trimmed by 2 bases and the J gene end by 2 bases; junction bases not matched to a gene: 7. Germline assignment: CDR1 SGHAT and CDR2 FQDESV (reference sequence). Together with reference TRBV11-1 and TRBJ2-3, the CDR3 gives the full variable domain: EAEVAQSPRYKITEKSQAVAFWCDPISGHATLYWYRQILGQGPELLVQFQDESVVDDSQLPKDRFSAERLKGVDSTLKIQPAELGDSAMYLCASSLLTGANTDTQYFGPGTRLTVL.

This clone was detected a few times. The rearrangement links TRBV28 to TRBJ2-7; perhaps D is TRBD1 or TRBD2 (6 bases each). The CDR3 runs 15 residues. V was shortened by 1 base and J by 5 bases, with 15 bases between the two germline ends. The germline CDR1 and CDR2 sequences are MDHEN and SYDVKM. In DNA form, the CDR3 reads TGTGCCAGCAGTTTATTGGGGGGCTCGACCAACGAGCAGTACTTC. It translates to CASSLLGGSTNEQYF. The full variable domain, with the rest looked up from reference TRBV28 and TRBJ2-7, is DVKVTQSSRYLVKRTGEKVFLECVQDMDHENMFWYRQDPGLGLRLIYFSYDVKMKEKGDIPEGYSVSREKKERFSLILESASTNQTSMYLCASSLLGGSTNEQYFGPGTRLTVT.

This clone was counted a few times. The same CDR3 arises from other DNA sequences in this sample as well. The chain uses TRBV2 and TRBJ2-2; unclear D gene. This CDR3 region has 14 residues. The germline CDR1 and CDR2 sequences are SNHLY and FYNNEI. Deletions cut 6 bases from V and 1 base from J, with 9 bases between. The CDR3 sequence is CASRLEKNTGELFF. DNA for the CDR3: TGTGCCAGCAGGTTGGAAAAGAACACCGGGGAGCTGTTTTTT. Full variable domain (outside the CDR3, taken from reference TRBV2 and TRBJ2-2): EPEVTQTPSHQVTQMGQEVILRCVPISNHLYFYWYRQILGQKVEFLVSFYNNEISEKSEIFDDQFSVERPDGSNFTLKIRSTKLEDSAMYFCASRLEKNTGELFFGEGSRLTVL.

The chain has TRBV7-8 and TRBJ1-5; 8 positions match TRBD1. The CDR3 runs 14 residues. In germline, CDR1 is SGHVS, CDR2 FQNEAQ. J gave up 2 bases and V 5 bases, and 2 bases lay outside the gene matches. CDR3 nucleotides: TGTGCCAGCAGCCCAGGGGGCGGCAATCAGCCCCAGCATTTT. This gives the protein CASSPGGGNQPQHF.

This chain connects TRBV6-1 to TRBJ1-5; no reliable D call. Germline loops: CDR1 MNHNS, CDR2 SASEGT. The CDR3 sequence is 13 residues long. Trimming removed 1 base at V and 7 bases at J, with 8 bases between. The CDR3 DNA sequence: TGTGCCAGCAGTGAAGTCCGAGGCCAGCCCCAGCATTTT. It specifies CASSEVRGQPQHF.

Concerning this clone itself: One base away lies a much larger clone, so this may be a sequencing read error. This CDR3 reads CASSSTDTQYF. In nucleotides, the CDR3 is TGTGCCAGCAGCAGCACAGATACGCAGTATTTT. The J gene is TRBJ2-3, the V gene TRBV9; D call uncertain. Germline V lookup: CDR1 SGDLS, CDR2 YYNGEE. The V and J ends lost 4 bases and 0 bases respectively, with 0 bases between them. This CDR3 contains 11 residues.

This clone has a count of ten or more. The V and J genes are TRBV28 and TRBJ1-4; 7 nucleotides line up with TRBD1. The CDR3 totals 14 residues. V was pared by 5 bases and J by 8 bases, with 8 bases of the junction left unmatched. The germline V gene encodes CDR1 MDHEN and CDR2 SYDVKM. CDR3 in DNA: TGTGCCAGCAGTCCGACAGGGTTTCGCGAAAAACTGTTTTTT. Translated, it gives CASSPTGFREKLFF.

The chain recombines TRBV5-1 with TRBJ2-7; D gene unclear. This CDR3 contains 13 residues. The V gene lost 1 base and the J gene lost 2 bases, with 7 bases spanning the gap. Germline CDR1 and CDR2: SGHRS and YFSETQ. CDR3 sequence: CASSLLGTYEQYF. CDR3 sequence (DNA): TGCGCCAGCAGCTTGTTGGGGACCTACGAGCAGTACTTC. Supplemented by reference TRBV5-1 and TRBJ2-7, the full variable domain reads KAGVTQTPRYLIKTRGQQVTLSCSPISGHRSVSWYQQTPGQGLQFLFEYFSETQRNKGNFPGRFSGRQFSNSRSEMNVSTLELGDSALYLCASSLLGTYEQYFGPGTRLTVT.

This chain uses TRBV5-4 with TRBJ1-1, with D tentatively TRBD1 (5 bases). CDR3 length: 15 residues. V was cut by 0 bases and J by 1 base, with 10 bases left in between. Germline CDR1 SGHNT, CDR2 YYREEE (reference sequence). CDR3 nucleotides: TGTGCCAGCAGCTTGGTCAACACAGGGAACACTGAAGCTTTCTTT. Translated: CASSLVNTGNTEAFF.

This clone was observed a handful of times. V usage is TRBV19 and J usage is TRBJ2-1, with no clear D. CDR1 LNHDA and CDR2 SQIVND come from the germline V gene (reference sequence). Between the trimmed V and J ends, which lost 5 bases and 4 bases, there was a span of 15 bases. This CDR3 region has 15 residues. DNA for the CDR3: TGTGCCAGTAGTGTGATTACTCGTGTTTACAATGAGCAGTTCTTC. Residues: CASSVITRVYNEQFF. Using reference TRBV19 and TRBJ2-1 for the parts outside the CDR3, the full variable domain is DGGITQSPKYLFRKEGQNVTLSCEQNLNHDAMYWYRQDPGQGLRLIYYSQIVNDFQKGDIAEGYSVSREKKESFPLTVTSAQKNPTAFYLCASSVITRVYNEQFFGPGTRLTVL.

V gene TRBV14 combines with J gene TRBJ1-6, with TRBD1 as a possible D gene (5 bases). The CDR3 consists of 13 residues. V shed 5 bases and J shed 7 bases, with 9 bases lying between them. CDR1 and CDR2 (germline): SGHDN, FVKESK. CDR3 amino acids: CASSKRQNSPLHF. CDR3 coding DNA: TGTGCCAGCAGCAAGAGACAGAATTCACCCCTCCACTTT.